The entry that follows covers one T cell receptor beta chain sequence. V lost 7 bases to trimming and J lost 2 bases; unmatched junction nucleotides: 6. The CDR3 consists of 14 residues. CDR1 and CDR2 from the germline V gene are SNHLY and FYNNEI. This specimen belongs to a study of cytomegalovirus exposure and HLA in healthy donors. The PCR made use of 60 Vbeta and 13 Jbeta primers. Assay: immunoSEQ multiplex PCR; the TCRdb copy retains only in-frame clones and omits some. The top ten clones hold roughly 8% of a sample with about 44,000 clones, around 87% of them seen once. The chain uses TRBV2 and TRBJ2-3, with 7 bases identical to TRBD2. Material: PBMCs. The TCR comes from a woman between 40 and 50 years old in good health and CMV-seropositive. CDR3 nucleotides: TGTGCCAGCAATCGAGCGGGGACCACAGATACGCAGTATTTT. Translated, it gives CASNRAGTTDTQYF. Drawing the rest from reference TRBV2 and TRBJ2-3, the complete variable domain is EPEVTQTPSHQVTQMGQEVILRCVPISNHLYFYWYRQILGQKVEFLVSFYNNEISEKSEIFDDQFSVERPDGSNFTLKIRSTKLEDSAMYFCASNRAGTTDTQYFGPGTRLTVL.